The clone carrying this TCR beta chain was seen many times. This sample was taken from a study of blood T cells in healthy people across ages. The junction had 8 bases not matched to a gene; V was cut back by 0 bases and J by 8 bases. Germline assignment: CDR1 SGHAT and CDR2 FQNNGV. This CDR3 has 15 amino acids. Then a second PCR, running about 6 to 12 cycles, was carried out with a sample-barcoded 5' primer and a J-beta primer mix. TCRdb fed the 5' RACE reads into MiXCR, producing one record per CDR3 protein. The data hold some 1,800,000 distinct CDR3 sequences, with around 40% observed a single time.

The sequencing input was blood. This chain connects TRBV11-2 to TRBJ1-2; TRBD1 aligns across 8 bases. This receptor was taken from a human donor in good health. This CDR3 is CASSLDRGRGRGYTF. The CDR3 DNA sequence: TGTGCCAGCAGCTTAGATCGTGGCAGGGGGCGCGGCTACACCTTC.